Listed below are T cell receptor beta chains from one sample, sequenced in a study of blood T cell repertoires in COVID-19. The repertoire was sequenced with immunoSEQ multiplex PCR; TCRdb's copy has only in-frame clones and lacks some. The sample lists around 330,000 clones, 88% occurring once. Source material: peripheral blood. The receptors originated from a woman in her thirties with COVID-19, enrolled during active disease. Each CDR3 is given with its conserved first and last residue. The D gene is left open where the match is weak. Not every row has a clone size; where given, it reads once, few, many or a size class.

j_gene,v_gene,d_gene,abundance,CDR3aa,CDR3nt
TRBJ1-1,TRBV4-1,NA,NA,CASSQPTGLNTEAFF,TGCGCCAGCAGCCAACCAACAGGGCTGAACACTGAAGCTTTCTTT
TRBJ1-2,TRBV6-6,NA,NA,CASSDRSGRDYGYTF,TGTGCCAGCAGTGACCGTAGCGGCCGGGACTATGGCTACACCTTC
TRBJ1-4,TRBV5-5,TRBD1,NA,CASSPTGGWEKLFF,TGTGCCAGCAGCCCAACAGGGGGCTGGGAGAAACTGTTTTTT
TRBJ2-1,TRBV5-6,TRBD1,NA,CASSFRDRDNEQFF,TGTGCCAGCAGCTTCCGGGACAGGGATAATGAGCAGTTCTTC
TRBJ2-1,TRBV5-4,TRBD2,once,CASSSLGASGSREQFF,TGTGCCAGCAGCTCCCTTGGGGCTAGCGGGTCTCGCGAGCAGTTCTTC
TRBJ2-7,TRBV3-1/TRBV3-2,TRBD1,NA,CASSQDQGAYGEQYF,TGTGCCAGCAGCCAAGATCAGGGGGCGTATGGCGAGCAGTACTTC
TRBJ1-1,TRBV18,NA,NA,CASSPRGLPEAFF,TGTGCCAGCTCACCAAGAGGGCTTCCTGAAGCTTTCTTT
TRBJ1-3,TRBV6-5,TRBD1,NA,CASSAGGTGNTIYF,TGTGCCAGCAGCGCAGGGGGAACTGGAAACACCATATATTTT
TRBJ1-5,TRBV15,TRBD1,NA,CATSRDAGGQPQHF,TGTGCCACCAGCAGAGATGCAGGGGGCCAGCCCCAGCATTTT
TRBJ2-3,TRBV24-1,TRBD1,NA,CATSDSTGRGTDTQYF,TGTGCCACCAGTGATTCGACAGGGAGAGGAACAGATACGCAGTATTTT
TRBJ2-3,TRBV12-3/TRBV12-4,NA,NA,CASSRGDTQYF,TGTGCCAGCAGCAGGGGAGATACGCAGTATTTT
TRBJ2-2,TRBV9,NA,NA,CASSVAGGPNTGELFF,TGTGCCAGCAGCGTAGCCGGGGGGCCTAACACCGGGGAGCTGTTTTTT
TRBJ1-4,TRBV21-1,NA,NA,CASSRPQGKQLRSNEKLFF,TGTGCCAGCAGCAGACCACAGGGGAAACAACTCAGGTCTAATGAAAAACTGTTTTTT
TRBJ2-2,TRBV18,NA,NA,CASSPTGKITGELFF,TGTGCCAGCTCACCAACGGGGAAGATCACCGGGGAGCTGTTTTTT
TRBJ2-3,TRBV9,TRBD2,NA,CASSVGPGGPDTQYF,TGTGCCAGCAGCGTAGGCCCGGGGGGGCCGGATACGCAGTATTTT
TRBJ1-6,TRBV18,TRBD1,NA,CASSRQGPMGNSPLHF,TGTGCCAGCTCACGACAGGGTCCAATGGGGAATTCACCCCTCCACTTT
TRBJ2-5,TRBV2,TRBD2,NA,CASSRTSGEETQYF,TGTGCCAGCAGCCGAACTAGCGGGGAAGAGACCCAGTACTTC
TRBJ2-3,TRBV5-1,TRBD2,NA,CASSLSVGGTDTQYF,TGCGCCAGCAGCTTGTCCGTCGGGGGGACAGATACGCAGTATTTT
TRBJ2-5,TRBV5-4,TRBD1,NA,CASSHTGGRETQYF,TGTGCCAGCAGCCACACAGGGGGTAGAGAGACCCAGTACTTC
TRBJ2-3,TRBV7-2,TRBD2,NA,CASSQGDYTRTDTQYF,TGTGCCAGCAGCCAAGGGGACTATACACGCACAGATACGCAGTATTTT
TRBJ2-2,TRBV5-6,TRBD2,NA,CASSSGLAGGPTGELFF,TGTGCCAGCAGCAGCGGACTAGCGGGGGGGCCCACCGGGGAGCTGTTTTTT
TRBJ1-2,TRBV7-9,NA,NA,CASSQATANYGYTF,TGTGCCAGCAGTCAAGCGACAGCTAACTATGGCTACACCTTC
TRBJ1-2,TRBV7-9,NA,NA,CASSLVGSLHYGYTF,TGTGCCAGCAGCTTAGTCGGGTCGCTGCACTATGGCTACACCTTC
TRBJ1-2,TRBV14,NA,NA,CASSPGEYGYTF,TGTGCCAGCAGCCCCGGAGAGTATGGCTACACCTTC
TRBJ1-1,TRBV7-6,TRBD1,once,CASSHLIPTGKGDTEAFF,TGTGCCAGCAGCCACCTAATCCCGACAGGGAAGGGGGACACTGAAGCTTTCTTT
TRBJ1-4,TRBV5-4,NA,NA,CASGAPGSNEKLFF,TGTGCCAGCGGTGCCCCAGGATCCAATGAAAAACTGTTTTTT
TRBJ2-1,TRBV7-2,TRBD2,NA,CASSFGLGDYNEQFF,TGTGCCAGCAGCTTCGGACTAGGAGACTACAATGAGCAGTTCTTC
TRBJ1-5,TRBV19,TRBD1,NA,CATTGAGGYNQPQHF,TGTGCCACCACCGGGGCAGGGGGATACAATCAGCCCCAGCATTTT
TRBJ2-3,TRBV5-1,NA,NA,CASSLWGYRTDTQYF,TGCGCCAGCAGCTTGTGGGGCTACCGCACAGATACGCAGTATTTT
TRBJ2-5,TRBV2,NA,NA,CASTRSRGGETQYF,TGTGCCAGCACTCGGAGTAGGGGGGGAGAGACCCAGTACTTC
TRBJ2-5,TRBV3-1/TRBV3-2,TRBD2,NA,CASKSGGGETQYF,TGTGCCAGCAAGAGCGGGGGCGGGGAGACCCAGTACTTC
TRBJ2-5,TRBV11-2,TRBD1,NA,CASSSPKQGVGTQYF,TGTGCCAGCAGCTCACCCAAGCAGGGGGTAGGGACCCAGTACTTC
TRBJ2-1,TRBV6-5,NA,NA,CASSYLGHLSYNEQFF,TGTGCCAGCAGTTACCTTGGACACCTCTCCTACAATGAGCAGTTCTTC
TRBJ1-2,TRBV2,NA,NA,CASSEVPGSSYGYTF,TGTGCCAGCAGTGAAGTACCAGGGTCGAGCTATGGCTACACCTTC
TRBJ2-1,TRBV11-2,NA,NA,CASSLVLGEQFF,TGTGCCAGCAGCTTAGTTCTAGGTGAGCAGTTCTTC
TRBJ2-1,TRBV6-5,NA,NA,CASSRGTQSNEQFF,TGTGCCAGCAGTCGCGGGACTCAAAGCAATGAGCAGTTCTTC
TRBJ1-2,TRBV19,NA,NA,CASNEGDYGYTF,TGTGCCAGTAATGAAGGGGATTATGGCTACACCTTC
TRBJ2-7,TRBV27,TRBD1,NA,CASSLPGTGVDEQYF,TGTGCCAGCAGTCTGCCCGGGACAGGGGTGGACGAGCAGTACTTC
TRBJ1-2,TRBV5-1,TRBD1,NA,CASGPDRVSYTF,TGCGCCAGCGGCCCTGACAGGGTGAGCTACACCTTC